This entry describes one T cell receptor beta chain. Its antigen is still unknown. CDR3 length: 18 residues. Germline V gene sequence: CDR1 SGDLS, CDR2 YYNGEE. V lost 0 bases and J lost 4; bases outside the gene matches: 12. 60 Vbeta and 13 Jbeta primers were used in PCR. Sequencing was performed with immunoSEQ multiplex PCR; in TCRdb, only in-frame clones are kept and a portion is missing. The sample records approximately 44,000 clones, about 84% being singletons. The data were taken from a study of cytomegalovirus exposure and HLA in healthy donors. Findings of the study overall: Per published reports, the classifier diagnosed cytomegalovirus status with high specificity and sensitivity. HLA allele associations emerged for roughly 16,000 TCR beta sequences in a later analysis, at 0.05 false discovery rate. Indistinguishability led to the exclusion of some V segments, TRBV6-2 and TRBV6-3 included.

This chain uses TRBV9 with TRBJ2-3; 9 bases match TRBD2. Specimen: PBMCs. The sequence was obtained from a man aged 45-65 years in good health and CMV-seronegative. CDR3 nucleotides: TGTGCCAGCAGCGTAGCTTTGTCTAGCGGGACGTGGGCAGATACGCAGTATTTT. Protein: CASSVALSSGTWADTQYF.